This entry lists 31 T cell receptor beta chains sequenced from one sample in a study of T-cell reconstitution after alpha-beta-depleted transplantation in children. Construction of the TCRbeta library involved unique molecular identifiers. TCRdb passed the PCR reads through MiXCR, listing each CDR3 protein once. The sample shows hundreds of thousands of distinct CDR3 sequences, around 8% of them seen only once. Specimen: PBMCs, mostly from graft donor cells, collected 180 days after TCRalphabeta/CD19-depleted stem cell transplant. The receptors were gathered from a male patient between 10 and 17 years old who had a stem cell transplant for acute lymphoblastic leukemia, so the T cells may come from the graft donor.

There are many counts of this clonotype. The V call is TRBV2, the J call TRBJ2-5; perhaps TRBD1 as D (6 bases). The V end lost 8 bases, the J end lost 0 bases, and 13 bases lay between the germline ends. The V gene's germline CDR1 is SNHLY and CDR2 FYNNEI. CDR3 length equals 14 residues. This CDR3 reads CASPRDNYQETQYF. In nucleotides, the CDR3 is TGTGCCAGCCCCCGGGACAACTACCAAGAGACCCAGTACTTC.

This chain connects TRBV3-1 to TRBJ2-2, with a tentative D call TRBD2 (6 bases). Per germline, CDR1 LGHDT and CDR2 YNNKEL (reference sequence). The CDR3 spans 17 residues. V lost 0 bases and J 1 base, leaving 12 bases between the germline ends. The CDR3 sequence: CASSQDSGLKNTGELFF. The DNA for the CDR3 is TGTGCCAGCAGCCAAGATTCCGGACTAAAGAACACCGGGGAGCTGTTTTTT.

As regards this clonotype: One end of the junction fails to match germline, which may point to a read error. This chain uses TRBV11-2 with TRBJ1-1; D remains ambiguous. Germline CDR1 is SGHAT and CDR2 is FQNNGV. CDR3 size: 14 residues. The CDR3 sequence is CASSLGDSNTKAFF. CDR3 nucleotide sequence: TGTGCCAGCAGCTTGGGAGATTCGAACACTAAAGCTTTCTTT.

Points on this clonotype: Being one base from a much bigger clone, this may be a read error. The chain joins TRBV5-1 to TRBJ2-1, with 8 bases identical to TRBD2. The CDR3 contains 16 residues. Looked up from germline, CDR1 is SGHRS and CDR2 is YFSETQ. After removal of 5 bases from V and 5 bases from J, the junction contained 12 bases not matched to a gene. The CDR3 DNA sequence: TGCGCCAGCAGACCTACACCGGGACTAGTGCACAATGAGCAGTTCTTC. This translates into CASRPTPGLVHNEQFF.

This clonotype showed up many times. This rearrangement joins TRBV25-1 to TRBJ2-7; possible D gene TRBD2, 5 bases. CDR1 and CDR2 from the germline V gene are MGHDK and SYGVNS. V was trimmed by 7 bases and J by 3 bases, leaving 16 bases between them. This CDR3 has 14 residues. CDR3 in amino acids: CASTGPAGGYEQYF. The CDR3 nucleotides are TGTGCCAGCACCGGACCGGCGGGCGGCTACGAGCAGTACTTC.

This clonotype was recorded many times. V and J are TRBV9 and TRBJ1-6; no clear D. Germline V gives CDR1 SGDLS, CDR2 YYNGEE. Deletions cut 0 bases from V and 2 bases from J, with 6 bases between. CDR3 size: 15 residues. The CDR3, as DNA: TGTGCCAGCAGCGTAGGTGACCCCTATAATTCACCCCTCCACTTT. It yields the protein CASSVGDPYNSPLHF.

This clonotype was observed many times. This chain joins TRBV3-1 and TRBJ2-2; no clear D. The CDR3 covers 17 residues. Germline V CDR1 and CDR2: LGHDT, YNNKEL (reference sequence). The germline V and J ends were trimmed by 4 bases and 4 bases, with 19 bases remaining between them. The CDR3 DNA reads as TGTGCCAGCAGCCGCCTCCGGGCCATCAAATTCACCGGGGAGCTGTTTTTT. It yields the protein CASSRLRAIKFTGELFF.

This clonotype was recorded at least ten times. The chain carries TRBV6-1 and TRBJ2-3; D ambiguous. Germline loops: CDR1 MNHNS, CDR2 SASEGT. This CDR3 comprises 15 residues. Trimming stripped 7 bases from V and 1 base from J, with 15 bases between. This CDR3 reads CASNPGALGTDTQYF. The CDR3 DNA follows: TGTGCCAGCAACCCGGGCGCCCTCGGCACAGATACGCAGTATTTT.

This clonotype occurred many times. The chain has TRBV20-1 and TRBJ1-1, with 8 bases identical to TRBD1. CDR1 and CDR2 from the germline V gene are DFQATT and SNEGSKA (reference sequence). This CDR3 has 13 residues. V shed 6 bases and J 5 bases; nucleotides not matched to a gene: 8. CDR3 loop: CSAPPQGATEAFF. CDR3 coding DNA: TGCAGTGCCCCCCCCCAGGGGGCAACTGAAGCTTTCTTT.

The sample holds many counts of this clonotype. The genes are TRBV27 and TRBJ2-7, with 7 bases fitting TRBD1. The junction had 7 bases not matched to a gene; V was cut back by 5 bases and J by 6 bases. The CDR3 loop spans 13 amino acids. Per germline, CDR1 MNHEY and CDR2 SMNVEV (reference sequence). The CDR3 region has the DNA TGTGCCAGCAGTGCAGTTACAGGGGCCGAGCAGTACTTC. Translated: CASSAVTGAEQYF.

This clonotype was seen at least ten times. The V call is TRBV5-5, the J call TRBJ1-5; tentatively, D is TRBD1 (5 bases). V dropped 1 base and J dropped 6 bases, with 14 bases sitting between them. The CDR3 totals 15 residues. Germline CDR1 reads SGHKS; CDR2 reads YYEKEE (reference sequence). The CDR3 coding sequence is TGTGCCAGCAGCTTGAGGGGCATTGAGCGTCAGCCCCAGCATTTT. Translating it yields CASSLRGIERQPQHF.

This clonotype was observed at least ten times. This chain connects TRBV29-1 to TRBJ2-7; no reliable D call. CDR3 length: 11 amino acids. Germline V gene sequence: CDR1 SQVTM, CDR2 ANQGSEA. The V end lost 4 bases, the J end lost 1 base, and 5 bases lay between the germline ends. Written as DNA, the CDR3 is TGCAGCGTTGCCGGGTCCTACGAGCAGTACTTC. The encoded protein is CSVAGSYEQYF.

This clonotype showed up many times. The genes are TRBV7-9 and TRBJ1-2, with TRBD1 as a possible D gene (5 bases). The germline V gene has CDR1 SEHNR and CDR2 FQNEAQ (reference sequence). Trimming shortened V by 5 bases and J by 6 bases, and 13 bases separated the two germline ends. This CDR3 region has 13 residues. The CDR3: CASSPFEQDGYTF. In DNA form, the CDR3 reads TGTGCCAGCAGCCCATTTGAACAGGATGGCTACACCTTC.

This clonotype turned up a few times. The chain links TRBV7-8 to TRBJ1-2; 8 bases are shared with TRBD1. The CDR3 runs to 17 residues. The germline gives CDR1 SGHVS, CDR2 FQNEAQ. V trimming: 1 base; J trimming: 6 bases; junction bases outside the gene matches: 13. The CDR3 coding sequence is TGTGCCAGCAGCTTAGGCTCCGGGCAGGGGGCCCTCCATGGCTACACCTTC. Its translation is CASSLGSGQGALHGYTF.

This clonotype was observed many times. The chain employs TRBV5-1 and TRBJ2-7, with D tentatively TRBD2 (5 bases). Germline V gene lookup returns CDR1 SGHRS and CDR2 YFSETQ. Trimming cost V 0 bases and J 2 bases, with 12 bases left between them. This CDR3 contains 15 residues. The CDR3 DNA follows: TGCGCCAGCAGCTTGGACGGGAAGGTGGCCTACGAGCAGTACTTC. Translation gives CASSLDGKVAYEQYF.

This clonotype was detected many times. The genes are TRBV20-1 and TRBJ2-4, with D tentatively TRBD1 (6 bases). V was trimmed by 0 bases and J by 0 bases, leaving 18 bases between them. The CDR3 spans 18 residues. Per germline, CDR1 DFQATT and CDR2 SNEGSKA (reference sequence). The CDR3 here is CSARDADSSTLAKNIQYF. The CDR3 region has the DNA TGCAGTGCTAGAGATGCGGACAGTTCGACGCTAGCCAAAAACATTCAGTACTTC.

This clonotype occurred many times. The chain employs TRBV7-3 and TRBJ1-1, with D unresolved. The CDR3 consists of 14 residues. V lost 0 bases and J lost 11, with 16 bases in between. In germline, CDR1 is SGHTA, CDR2 FQGTGA. The CDR3 here is CASSLTGGLKQAFF. The CDR3 DNA sequence: TGTGCCAGCAGCTTAACGGGCGGTCTGAAGCAGGCTTTCTTT.

This clonotype was counted at least ten times. The chain is built from TRBV4-3 and TRBJ2-7; D is possibly TRBD1 or TRBD2 (5 bases each). Trimming shortened V by 5 bases and J by 9 bases, and 23 bases separated the two germline ends. Germline values: CDR1 LGHNA, CDR2 YSLEER. The CDR3 contains 15 residues. The CDR3 protein is CASSAGIGTPLVQYF. In DNA form, the CDR3 reads TGCGCCAGCAGCGCCGGGATCGGGACCCCTCTCGTGCAGTACTTC.

Concerning this clonotype: A much larger clone differs from this one at a single base, so this may be a read error. This chain links TRBV10-3 with TRBJ2-7, with a weak D call TRBD1 (6 bases). CDR1 is ENHRY, CDR2 SYGVKD, per germline. The V end was cut by 5 bases, the J end by 5 bases, with 13 bases between. CDR3 size: 13 residues. CDR3 sequence: CAISYSRGDEQYF. Here the CDR3 DNA reads TGTGCCATCAGTTACTCCAGGGGCGACGAGCAGTACTTC.

In its sample, this clonotype was seen many times. The V and J genes are TRBV28 and TRBJ2-7; TRBD2 is a possible D gene (6 bases). The CDR3 has 14 amino acids. CDR1 MDHEN and CDR2 SYDVKM come from the germline V gene. The V end lost 5 bases, the J end lost 1 base, and 12 bases lay between the germline ends. The CDR3, as DNA: TGTGCCAGCAGTGGCACTGGGGGGTCCTACGAGCAGTACTTC. Amino acid sequence: CASSGTGGSYEQYF.

This clonotype was detected many times. The gene calls are TRBV4-3 and TRBJ2-1, with D perhaps matching TRBD1 (7 bases). The CDR3 is made up of 14 amino acids. Germline CDR1 is LGHNA and CDR2 is YSLEER. V gave up 1 base and J gave up 6 bases, with 10 bases separating them. The CDR3 DNA sequence: TGCGCCAGCAGCCAAGGACAGGGAGGCAATGAGCAGTTCTTC. It translates to CASSQGQGGNEQFF.

This clonotype was recorded at least ten times. V gene TRBV5-1 combines with J gene TRBJ2-7; maybe TRBD2 (6 bases). The V end lost 2 bases, the J end lost 2 bases, and 11 bases lay between the germline ends. The germline V gene has CDR1 SGHRS and CDR2 YFSETQ. This CDR3 is built from 14 residues. The CDR3 nucleotides are TGCGCCAGCAGCTTTAGCGGACCTGCCTACGAGCAGTACTTC. Translation gives CASSFSGPAYEQYF.

This clonotype was picked up many times. The DNA of the CDR3 is TGTGCCATCAGTGTGGGGGAACAAGAGACCCAGTACTTC. This encodes CAISVGEQETQYF. The chain has TRBV10-3 and TRBJ2-5; D may match TRBD1 or TRBD2 (5 bases each). Trimming shortened V by 4 bases and J by 2 bases, and 8 bases separated the two germline ends. Germline lookup yields CDR1 ENHRY and CDR2 SYGVKD. This CDR3 region has 13 residues.

This clonotype came up many times. V usage is TRBV21-1 and J usage is TRBJ2-2; the D call TRBD1 from the table was never checked on the DNA. TRBV21-1 is reported as a pseudogene. This CDR3 is built from 15 residues. Written as DNA, the CDR3 is TGTGCCAGCAGCAAACCCGGACGGAACACCGGGGAGCTGTTTTTT. As protein: CASSKPGRNTGELFF.

There are many counts of this clonotype. This chain joins TRBV6-5 and TRBJ2-7; 9 bases match TRBD1. In germline, CDR1 is MNHEY, CDR2 SVGAGI. The CDR3 contains 15 residues. With 0 bases clipped from V and 5 bases from J, the junction kept 5 bases outside the gene matches. This CDR3 reads CASSYSKQGAHEQYF. In DNA form, the CDR3 reads TGTGCCAGCAGTTACTCGAAACAGGGGGCCCACGAGCAGTACTTC.

This clonotype came up many times. CDR3 in DNA: TGTGCCAGCAGCAGGGTCGTGCGTCAGGGGGCCGACGAGCAGTACTTC. It specifies CASSRVVRQGADEQYF. V is TRBV6-5 and J is TRBJ2-7, with 8 bases aligning to TRBD1. CDR1 and CDR2 (germline): MNHEY, SVGAGI. The trim removed 6 bases at V and 5 bases at J, leaving 15 bases unmatched. The length of the CDR3 is 16 residues.

This clonotype was counted at least ten times. The chain joins TRBV6-2 or TRBV6-3 to TRBJ2-1, with 9 positions matching TRBD2. The germline V gene encodes CDR1 MNHEY and CDR2 SVGEGT. The trim removed 0 bases at V and 1 base at J, leaving 1 base unmatched. The CDR3 contains 16 residues. The CDR3 loop reads CASSYSSGGSYNEQFF. The CDR3 DNA sequence: TGTGCCAGCAGTTACTCTAGCGGGGGTTCCTACAATGAGCAGTTCTTC.

This clonotype was picked up many times. The rearrangement uses TRBV6-6 and TRBJ2-2; D not certain. The CDR3 loop spans 13 amino acids. V was trimmed by 6 bases and J by 6 bases, leaving 11 bases between them. The V gene's germline CDR1 is MNHNY and CDR2 SVGAGI (reference sequence). The CDR3 loop is CASSPTNPGELFF. The CDR3 DNA sequence: TGTGCCAGCAGCCCTACCAATCCCGGGGAGCTGTTTTTT.

This clonotype occurred many times. The chain combines TRBV12-3 or TRBV12-4 with TRBJ1-2; D is possibly TRBD1 (6 bases). V lost 1 base to trimming and J lost 2 bases, with 14 bases between them. This CDR3 spans 16 amino acids. This CDR3 is CASSLGARGPNYGYTF. Here the CDR3 DNA reads TGTGCCAGCAGTTTAGGGGCCCGGGGGCCAAACTATGGCTACACCTTC.

This clonotype was counted many times. The rearrangement uses TRBV4-3 and TRBJ2-2, with a possible D match to TRBD1 (5 bases). CDR3 length: 15 amino acids. In germline, CDR1 is LGHNA, CDR2 YSLEER. Trimming removed 3 bases from V and 0 bases from J, with 8 bases in between. CDR3 DNA: TGCGCCAGCAGCCATTCGACAGCGAACACCGGGGAGCTGTTTTTT. It codes for CASSHSTANTGELFF.

This clonotype has ten or more counts. The chain couples TRBV28 to TRBJ1-6; 8 nucleotides align to TRBD1. Per the germline V gene, CDR1 is MDHEN and CDR2 is SYDVKM. CDR3 size: 15 residues. V dropped 6 bases and J dropped 7; count of bases not matched to a gene: 8. The CDR3 region is CASRTSDRGNSPLHF. The CDR3 nucleotides are TGTGCCAGCAGGACGTCAGACAGGGGAAATTCACCCCTCCACTTT.